A single sample is the source of the 9 T cell receptor beta chains below, sequenced in a study of shared clonotypes between healthy human individuals (TCRdb year 2020). The library was obtained by the immunoSEQ multiplex PCR assay. The source is immuneACCESS, and TCRdb retained only in-frame sequences with V and J called. Part of the clones is not carried over; for the studies checked, unresolved V genes explain less than half of this, and the remainder is unexplained. Across this sample there are 1,500,000 or so clones, with about 98.5% seen only once. The top ten constitute over 0.3% of the sample. Source material: naive CD4+ T cells sorted from blood. The cell subset or site label, as the study defines it: CD45RA+ positively selected. All receptors come from a man aged 25 to 40 in good health.

The gene calls are TRBV12-5 and TRBJ2-7, with D unresolved. The germline V gene has CDR1 LGHNT and CDR2 FRNRAP. Trimming left V 0 bases short and J 0 bases short, with 6 bases between. The CDR3 contains 14 residues. In DNA, the CDR3 is TGTGCTAGTGGTTTGGTAATGGCCTCCTACGAGCAGTACTTC. It is translated as CASGLVMASYEQYF.

The chain carries TRBV19 and TRBJ2-2, with D uncertain. This CDR3 comprises 16 residues. V lost 6 bases, J lost 1 base, and 15 bases lay in between. Germline lookup yields CDR1 LNHDA and CDR2 SQIVND (reference sequence). The CDR3 loop is CASRRAIPGNTGELFF. The CDR3 coding sequence is TGTGCCAGTAGAAGGGCCATTCCGGGGAACACCGGGGAGCTGTTTTTT.

This clone was counted once. The rearrangement links TRBV7-9 to TRBJ2-7; 7 bases map to TRBD2. Germline V gives CDR1 SEHNR, CDR2 FQNEAQ (reference sequence). CDR3 length: 16 amino acids. V was clipped by 5 bases and J by 3 bases; unmatched bases: 13. The CDR3 region is CASSLLQAAGFYEQYF. CDR3 DNA: TGTGCCAGCAGCCTACTTCAGGCAGCGGGGTTCTACGAGCAGTACTTC.

The chain recombines TRBV18 with TRBJ2-2, with D possibly called TRBD1 or TRBD2 (5 bases each). CDR3 length equals 15 residues. The germline V gene has CDR1 KGHSH and CDR2 LQKENI. V lost 3 bases and J 6 bases, leaving 14 bases between the germline ends. CDR3 bases: TGTGCCAGCTCACCTCGGGACGGCGGTGCCGGGGAGCTGTTTTTT. This encodes CASSPRDGGAGELFF.

The chain carries TRBV5-1 and TRBJ1-5, with D hard to call. Germline V CDR1 and CDR2: SGHRS, YFSETQ. This CDR3 contains 15 residues. V lost 0 bases, J lost 0 bases, and 7 bases lay in between. For the CDR3, the DNA is TGCGCCAGCAGCTTGGGTGGTCATAGCAATCAGCCCCAGCATTTT. As protein: CASSLGGHSNQPQHF.

The rearrangement uses TRBV28 and TRBJ2-2; TRBD2 matches at 8 bases. Germline loops: CDR1 MDHEN, CDR2 SYDVKM. The CDR3 is 13 residues long. J lost 3 bases, V lost 10 bases, and 4 bases had no gene match. The CDR3 loop reads CATGTSDTGELFF. CDR3 DNA sequence: TGTGCCACCGGGACTAGTGACACCGGGGAGCTGTTTTTT.

The genes are TRBV7-9 and TRBJ2-7; D unclear. Germline assignment: CDR1 SEHNR and CDR2 FQNEAQ (reference sequence). The V end was cut by 9 bases, the J end by 2 bases, with 8 bases between. The CDR3 consists of 11 residues. CDR3 coding DNA: TGTGCCAGTATCGGAACCTACGAGCAGTACTTC. Encoded protein: CASIGTYEQYF.

This chain connects TRBV5-1 to TRBJ2-2; 8 bases are a match to TRBD1. Germline V gene lookup returns CDR1 SGHRS and CDR2 YFSETQ. Trimming cost V 4 bases and J 1 base; bases outside gene matches: 6. CDR3 length equals 16 residues. CDR3 sequence reads: CASSPTGTGNTGELFF. DNA of the CDR3: TGCGCCAGCAGCCCCACCGGGACAGGGAACACCGGGGAGCTGTTTTTT.

This chain joins TRBV5-8 and TRBJ2-3, with D perhaps matching TRBD2 (6 bases). This CDR3 is 16 amino acids long. Trimming shortened V by 1 base and J by 7 bases, and 19 bases separated the two germline ends. CDR1 and CDR2 (germline): SGHTS, YDEGEE. The CDR3 is CASSLRLDGGPHTQYF. The CDR3 bases are TGTGCCAGCAGCTTGAGACTAGACGGCGGGCCACATACGCAGTATTTT.